Following are 25 T cell receptor beta chains from one sample sequenced in a study of post-analysis software for immune sequencing data. Whole-study findings and limits: About five TRBV segments occurring more often in patients than controls included TRBV5-6, TRBV5-1 and TRBV20-1.

Unique molecular identifiers had been added to the TCR beta cDNA libraries. From the PCR reads, TCRdb called clonotypes with MiXCR, one entry per CDR3 protein. Of 450,000 to 650,000 distinct CDR3 sequences in the sample, 44% were seen once. Their specific antigens are unknown. Specimen: blood. These receptors originate from a girl between 10 and 17 years old with multiple sclerosis.

This clonotype was detected only a few times. The chain combines TRBV30 with TRBJ2-7, with D unclear. From germline, CDR1 is GTSNPN and CDR2 SVGIG (reference sequence). Trimming cost V 2 bases and J 3 bases, with 8 bases left between them. This CDR3 comprises 12 residues. The CDR3 here is CAWSRVNYEQYF. The CDR3 bases are TGTGCCTGGAGTAGGGTGAACTACGAGCAGTACTTC.

The rearrangement joins TRBV24-1 to TRBJ1-2; D is ambiguous. Germline values: CDR1 KGHDR, CDR2 SFDVKD. With 12 bases removed from V and 2 bases from J, the gap between germline ends came to 9 bases. The CDR3 runs 11 residues. The CDR3 loop reads CAAGTNYGYTF. The CDR3 nucleotides are TGTGCCGCCGGCACCAACTATGGCTACACCTTC.

This clonotype was counted only a few times. This chain uses TRBV20-1 with TRBJ1-1; D is ambiguous. There are 12 residues in the CDR3. Germline lookup yields CDR1 DFQATT and CDR2 SNEGSKA (reference sequence). The ends were cut back, 5 bases at V and 1 base at J, with 8 bases in the middle. The DNA for the CDR3 is TGCAGTGCTTTCCGACAGAACACTGAAGCTTTCTTT. Its translation: CSAFRQNTEAFF.

This clonotype was counted between two and nine times. This CDR3 is CSVADHGYTF. CDR3 sequence (DNA): TGCAGCGTCGCCGATCACGGCTACACCTTC. The V call is TRBV29-1, the J call TRBJ1-2; D unclear. From germline, CDR1 is SQVTM and CDR2 ANQGSEA. This CDR3 is 10 amino acids long. Trimming took off 6 bases at V and 8 bases at J, with 10 bases between the two ends.

As regards this clonotype: At one boundary the junction diverges from the germline segment, which might be a read error. This chain joins TRBV5-1 and TRBJ1-2, with TRBD1 identical over 7 bases. The CDR3 runs to 15 residues. Germline lookup yields CDR1 SGHRS and CDR2 YFSETQ. The CDR3 region has the DNA TGCGTCAGCAGCAAGGACAGGATAGCTAACTATGGCTACACCTTC. Amino acid sequence: CVSSKDRIANYGYTF.

This clonotype was picked up a small number of times. The chain is built from TRBV29-1 and TRBJ2-3, with 7 bases that match TRBD1. Germline CDR1 SQVTM, CDR2 ANQGSEA. The junction had 9 bases not matched to a gene; V was cut back by 4 bases and J by 2 bases. The CDR3 runs 15 residues. CDR3 sequence reads: CSVVLQRGPTDTQYF. CDR3 nucleotide sequence: TGCAGCGTTGTACTGCAGAGGGGGCCCACAGATACGCAGTATTTT.

This chain links TRBV20-1 with TRBJ2-7; 12 bases are a match to TRBD2. V shed 5 bases and J 2 bases; nucleotides not matched to a gene: 7. There are 15 residues in the CDR3. Looked up from germline, CDR1 is DFQATT and CDR2 is SNEGSKA (reference sequence). DNA of the CDR3: TGCAGTGCTTCAGGACTAGCGGGGACAACCTACGAGCAGTACTTC. This gives the protein CSASGLAGTTYEQYF.

The chain couples TRBV29-1 to TRBJ2-1; 10 nucleotides align to TRBD1. Germline V lookup: CDR1 SQVTM, CDR2 ANQGSEA. The CDR3 loop spans 17 amino acids. V gave up 0 bases and J gave up 6 bases; unmatched junction bases: 11. The CDR3 is CSVEDLAGQGRVNEQFF. The CDR3 DNA sequence: TGCAGCGTTGAAGATCTTGCGGGACAGGGGAGAGTCAATGAGCAGTTCTTC.

The chain carries TRBV5-8 and TRBJ1-5; D remains unclear. This CDR3 contains 13 residues. Germline assignment: CDR1 SGHTS and CDR2 YDEGEE. Deletions cut 3 bases from V and 4 bases from J, with 8 bases between. Here the CDR3 reads CASSSIFNQPQHF. The CDR3 nucleotides are TGTGCCAGCAGCTCGATCTTTAATCAGCCCCAGCATTTT.

This clonotype occurred once. This rearrangement joins TRBV5-5 to TRBJ1-2, with D maybe TRBD1 (5 bases). Germline V gives CDR1 SGHKS, CDR2 YYEKEE (reference sequence). CDR3 length: 13 residues. V dropped 4 bases and J dropped 8 bases, with 15 bases sitting between them. Here the CDR3 reads CASSPGGPGGYTF. CDR3 bases: TGTGCCAGCAGCCCCGGGGGTCCTGGAGGCTACACCTTC.

This chain uses TRBV12-3 or TRBV12-4 with TRBJ2-5; TRBD2 agrees at 11 bases. The CDR3 spans 17 residues. V trimming: 2 bases; J trimming: 7 bases; junction bases outside the gene matches: 12. CDR3 sequence (DNA): TGTGCCAGCAGTTTATTTGCGCTAGCGGGGGGCTACGGGACCCAGTACTTC. As protein: CASSLFALAGGYGTQYF.

On this clonotype itself: One end of the junction does not line up with germline, which may come from a read error. V and J are TRBV6-2 or TRBV6-3 and TRBJ2-7; TRBD1 matches at 11 bases. The CDR3 sequence is 14 residues long. Germline CDR1 is MNHEY and CDR2 is SVGEGT. This chain's CDR3 is CASSWTGGSYGQYF. Here the CDR3 DNA reads TGTGCCAGCAGCTGGACAGGGGGCTCCTACGGGCAGTACTTC.

This clonotype showed up just a few times. CDR3 region: CASSSSSSGANVLTF. Written as DNA, the CDR3 is TGTGCCAGCAGTTCCAGCTCCTCCGGGGCCAACGTCCTGACTTTC. The V call is TRBV7-9, the J call TRBJ2-6; D is unclear. Trimming took off 6 bases at V and 4 bases at J, with 13 bases between the two ends. Per germline, CDR1 SEHNR and CDR2 FQNEAQ (reference sequence). The CDR3 has 15 amino acids. Complete variable domain (other parts from reference TRBV7-9 and TRBJ2-6): DTGVSQNPRHKITKRGQNVTFRCDPISEHNRLYWYRQTLGQGPEFLTYFQNEAQLEKSRLLSDRFSAERPKGSFSTLEIQRTEQGDSAMYLCASSSSSSGANVLTFGAGSRLTVL.

On this clonotype itself: A much larger clone lies one base from this, so it may be a read error. The rearrangement links TRBV12-3 or TRBV12-4 to TRBJ2-1; TRBD2 matches at 7 bases. The CDR3 extends over 13 amino acids. V was clipped by 4 bases and J by 6 bases; unmatched bases: 3. CDR3 residues: CASSSTSSNEQFF. CDR3 DNA sequence: TGTGCCAGCAGTTCGACTAGCAGCAATGAGCAGTTCTTC.

The chain recombines TRBV18 with TRBJ1-2, with D tentatively TRBD1 (6 bases). V was clipped by 4 bases and J by 4 bases, with 16 bases between them. Germline loops: CDR1 KGHSH, CDR2 LQKENI. The CDR3 spans 15 residues. DNA for the CDR3: TGTGCCAGCTCACGAGGAGGGGGGCAAGGCTATGGCTACACCTTC. This sequence encodes CASSRGGGQGYGYTF. Together with reference TRBV18 and TRBJ1-2, the CDR3 gives the full variable domain: NAGVMQNPRHLVRRRGQEARLRCSPMKGHSHVYWYRQLPEEGLKFMVYLQKENIIDESGMPKERFSAEFPKEGPSILRIQQVVRGDSAAYFCASSRGGGQGYGYTFGSGTRLTVV.

This clonotype appeared a few times. V and J are TRBV4-2 and TRBJ2-3, with 9 bases lining up with TRBD2. The V segment lost 0 bases and the J segment 6 bases; nucleotides outside the gene matches: 10. This CDR3 has 17 residues. Per the germline V gene, CDR1 is LGHNA and CDR2 is YNFKEQ. The CDR3 is CASSQEDRGTSRDTQYF. CDR3 sequence (DNA): TGTGCCAGCAGCCAAGAAGATAGGGGGACTAGCCGGGATACGCAGTATTTT.

For this clonotype: This may come from a read error, since a much larger clone is one base off. The chain links TRBV6-1 to TRBJ2-6; D unclear. The CDR3 extends over 14 amino acids. V lost 6 bases and J 0 bases, leaving 6 bases between the germline ends. CDR1 is MNHNS and CDR2 is SASEGT in the germline V gene. Here the CDR3 reads CASRPNSGANVLTF. The CDR3 DNA sequence: TGTGCCAGCAGGCCAAACTCTGGGGCCAACGTCCTGACTTTC.

DNA for the CDR3: TGTGCCAGCAGCCAGATAATCTACGAACAGTACTTC. Protein: CASSQIIYEQYF. The rearrangement uses TRBV7-9 and TRBJ2-5, with unresolved D. The V and J ends lost 5 bases and 11 bases respectively, with 15 bases between them. The CDR3 is 12 amino acids. CDR1 is SEHNR, CDR2 FQNEAQ, per germline (reference sequence).

This clonotype was seen repeatedly, ten times or more. The CDR3 DNA sequence: TGTGCCATCAGCCCGACCGGACAGCAGGGTTCTGGGGCCAACGTCCTGACTTTC. It encodes CAISPTGQQGSGANVLTF. The rearrangement joins TRBV10-3 to TRBJ2-6; possibly TRBD1 for D (6 bases). The V gene's germline CDR1 is ENHRY and CDR2 SYGVKD. The ends were cut back, 6 bases at V and 1 base at J, with 19 bases in the middle. This CDR3 region has 18 residues.

This clonotype was counted only a few times. The chain combines TRBV24-1 with TRBJ2-5; D uncertain. CDR1 is KGHDR and CDR2 is SFDVKD in the germline V gene. Trimming took 4 bases from V and 4 from J, leaving 9 bases between them. The CDR3 totals 13 residues. CDR3 nucleotides: TGTGCCACCAGTGAGGCTTTGCGAGAGACCCAGTACTTC. Protein: CATSEALRETQYF.

The chain is built from TRBV9 and TRBJ2-4; no clear D gene. In germline, CDR1 is SGDLS, CDR2 YYNGEE. V was shortened by 0 bases and J by 0 bases, with 10 bases between the two germline ends. The CDR3 contains 16 residues. CDR3: CASSVGDWGAKNIQYF. The DNA of the CDR3 is TGTGCCAGCAGCGTAGGCGATTGGGGAGCCAAAAACATTCAGTACTTC.

This chain uses TRBV15 with TRBJ2-7; 8 bases align to TRBD2. Germline assignment: CDR1 LNHNV and CDR2 YYDKDF (reference sequence). The CDR3 contains 16 residues. Unmatched junction bases numbered 8, after V lost 1 base and J lost 3 bases. The CDR3 DNA is TGTGCCACCAGCAGAGCCGCCGGGGGGGGCTTCTACGAGCAGTACTTC. Its translation is CATSRAAGGGFYEQYF.

This clonotype was counted only a few times. This chain connects TRBV5-1 to TRBJ2-5, with 12 bases that match TRBD2. V shed 3 bases and J 5 bases; nucleotides not matched to a gene: 8. The CDR3 contains 16 residues. Germline V gene data show CDR1 as SGHRS and CDR2 as YFSETQ. The DNA for the CDR3 is TGCGCCAGCAGCTCACCTAGCGGGAGGGCTTGGGAGACCCAGTACTTC. Its translation: CASSSPSGRAWETQYF.

This clonotype has ten or more counts. V is TRBV12-3 or TRBV12-4 and J is TRBJ1-1, with D possibly matching TRBD1 (6 bases). V dropped 5 bases and J dropped 2 bases, with 12 bases sitting between them. This CDR3 has 14 amino acids. The CDR3 protein is CASSGSDSNTEAFF. CDR3 bases: TGTGCCAGCAGTGGCTCGGACAGTAACACTGAAGCTTTCTTT.

Note on this clonotype: The CDR3 ends on some other residue instead of the conserved phenylalanine or tryptophan, so this is likely a read error. V gene TRBV12-3 or TRBV12-4 combines with J gene TRBJ2-7; 11 bases are a match to TRBD2. This CDR3 region has 14 residues. With V trimmed by 3 bases and J by 5 bases, 3 bases remained unmatched. The CDR3 nucleotides read TGTGCCAGCAGTTTTACTAGCGGGAGAGACGAGCAGTACTAC. As protein: CASSFTSGRDEQYY.